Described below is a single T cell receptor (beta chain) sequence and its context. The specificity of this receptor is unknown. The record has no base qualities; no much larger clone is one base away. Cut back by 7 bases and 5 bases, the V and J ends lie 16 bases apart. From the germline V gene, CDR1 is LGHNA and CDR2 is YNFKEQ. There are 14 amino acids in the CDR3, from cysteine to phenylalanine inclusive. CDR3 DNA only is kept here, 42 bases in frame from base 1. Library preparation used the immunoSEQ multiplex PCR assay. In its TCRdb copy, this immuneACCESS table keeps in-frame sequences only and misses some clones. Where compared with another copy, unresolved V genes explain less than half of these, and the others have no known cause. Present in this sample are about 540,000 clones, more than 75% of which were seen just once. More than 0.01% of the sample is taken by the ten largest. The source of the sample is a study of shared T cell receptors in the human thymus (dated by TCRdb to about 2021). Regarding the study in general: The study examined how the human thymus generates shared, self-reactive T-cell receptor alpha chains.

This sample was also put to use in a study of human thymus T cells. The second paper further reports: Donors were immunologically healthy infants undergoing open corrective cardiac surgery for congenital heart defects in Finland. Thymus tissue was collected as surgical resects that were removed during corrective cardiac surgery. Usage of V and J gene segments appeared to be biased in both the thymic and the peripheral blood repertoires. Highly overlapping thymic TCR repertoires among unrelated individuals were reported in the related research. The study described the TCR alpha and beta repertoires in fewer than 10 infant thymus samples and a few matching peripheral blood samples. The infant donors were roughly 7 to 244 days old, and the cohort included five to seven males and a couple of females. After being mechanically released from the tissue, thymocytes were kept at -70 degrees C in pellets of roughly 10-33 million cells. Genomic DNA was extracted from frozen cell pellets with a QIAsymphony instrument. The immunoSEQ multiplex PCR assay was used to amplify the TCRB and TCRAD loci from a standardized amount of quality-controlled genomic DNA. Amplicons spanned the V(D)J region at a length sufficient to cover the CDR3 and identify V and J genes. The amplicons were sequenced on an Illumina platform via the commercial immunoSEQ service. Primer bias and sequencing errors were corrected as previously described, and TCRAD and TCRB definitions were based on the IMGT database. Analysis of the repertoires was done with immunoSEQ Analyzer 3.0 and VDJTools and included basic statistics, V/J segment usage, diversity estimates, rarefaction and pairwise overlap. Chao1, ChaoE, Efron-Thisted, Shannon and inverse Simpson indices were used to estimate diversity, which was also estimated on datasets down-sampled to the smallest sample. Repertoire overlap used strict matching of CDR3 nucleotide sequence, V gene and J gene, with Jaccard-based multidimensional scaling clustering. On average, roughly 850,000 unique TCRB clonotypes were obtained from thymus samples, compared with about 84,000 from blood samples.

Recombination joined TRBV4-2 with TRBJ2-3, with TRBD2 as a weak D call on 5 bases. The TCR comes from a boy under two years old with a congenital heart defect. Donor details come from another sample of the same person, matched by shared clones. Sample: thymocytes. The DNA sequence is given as TGTGCCAGCAAACCGAGGGAACAGTTAGATACGCAGTATTTT. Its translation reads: CASKPREQLDTQYF.